This T cell receptor beta chain stems from a study of T cell responses to AZD1222 COVID-19 vaccine. The CDR3 loop spans 15 amino acids. Germline CDR1 is SGDLS and CDR2 is YYNGEE. Trimming removed 4 bases at V and 5 bases at J, with 16 bases between. Method: immunoSEQ multiplex PCR; TCRdb's copy keeps in-frame clones and lacks some. The table has about 160,000 clones, around 94% seen once. The chain combines TRBV9 with TRBJ2-1, with a possible D match to TRBD2 (5 bases). Sequencing used peripheral blood, obtained on day 0 of AZD1222 vaccination. This sequence originates from an adult in good health. CDR3 amino acids: CASSSSGSSDNEQFF. CDR3 DNA sequence: TGTGCCAGCAGCTCCTCGGGATCTAGTGACAATGAGCAGTTCTTC.